What follows describes a single T cell receptor (beta chain). What this receptor recognizes is not known. No quality values exist for individual bases; no much larger clone is one base distant. The data belong to a study of blood T cell repertoires in COVID-19 (dated by TCRdb to 2020 to 2022). Looking at the study overall: The collaborator samples originated in the United States, Italy and Spain and spanned the acute and convalescent phases of COVID-19. Deeply sampled blood TCRbeta repertoires from subjects exposed to, actively infected with, or recovered from COVID-19 were included in the dataset. The samples were drawn from two sources: the first 160 participants of the ongoing ImmuneRACE study, and over 950 subjects contributed by 6 global collaborators. The repertoires were made available in a free public database intended to serve as a resource for research on the immune response to SARS-CoV-2. Sample metadata almost always included a de-identified subject ID, COVID-19 status, age in years and sex. The material from the prospective study consisted of cDNA or gDNA derived from T cells, B-cell-depleted T cells, or PBMCs. HLA class I and class II types, where available, came from metadata supplied by the sample provider rather than from assay-based typing.

The CDR3, from cysteine to phenylalanine, totals 16 residues. Only CDR3 DNA is held: 48 bases, read in frame from base 1. According to the germline V gene, CDR1 reads MDHEN and CDR2 reads SYDVKM. The germline V end is reduced by 2 bases and the J end by 1 base; junction bases left unmatched: 4. Each collaborating institution followed its own protocols to collect whole blood in K2EDTA tubes. For TCRbeta analysis, collaborator samples were shipped as frozen whole blood, as isolated PBMCs, or as DNA extracted from either sample type. TCRbeta CDR3 regions were amplified from genomic DNA using the immunoSEQ Assay, a bias-controlled multiplex PCR. Processing in the source paper ran as follows. Within the assay, amplification of reference gene primers was used to estimate how many nucleated cells each sample contained. To quantify the absolute abundance of each unique TCRbeta CDR3 rearrangement, sequence reads were collapsed and filtered. Productive Simpson clonality was computed per sample as the square root of Simpson's diversity index over productive rearrangements. TCRdb mirrors the immuneACCESS table, restricted to in-frame sequences. Some clones are absent from its copies; in checked studies, under half trace to an unresolved V gene, and the reason for the others is unknown. V and J calls and clone size are as listed in that table; D and trimming were resolved from the DNA. Present in this sample are about 71,000 clones, roughly 80% of which were seen just once. Of the sample, roughly 15% is held by the ten largest clones.

Findings and caveats that apply to the study as a whole: The amount of clinical and demographic metadata varied by source and participant and was provided uncurated.

Input material: peripheral blood. This TCR derives from a woman older than 75 with acute or convalescent COVID-19. The sequence links TRBV28 to TRBJ1-5; 8 middle bases align to TRBD1. The CDR3 protein is CASSLGQGASNQPQHF. At the DNA level, the sequence is TGTGCCAGCAGTTTAGGGCAGGGGGCCAGCAATCAGCCCCAGCATTTT.